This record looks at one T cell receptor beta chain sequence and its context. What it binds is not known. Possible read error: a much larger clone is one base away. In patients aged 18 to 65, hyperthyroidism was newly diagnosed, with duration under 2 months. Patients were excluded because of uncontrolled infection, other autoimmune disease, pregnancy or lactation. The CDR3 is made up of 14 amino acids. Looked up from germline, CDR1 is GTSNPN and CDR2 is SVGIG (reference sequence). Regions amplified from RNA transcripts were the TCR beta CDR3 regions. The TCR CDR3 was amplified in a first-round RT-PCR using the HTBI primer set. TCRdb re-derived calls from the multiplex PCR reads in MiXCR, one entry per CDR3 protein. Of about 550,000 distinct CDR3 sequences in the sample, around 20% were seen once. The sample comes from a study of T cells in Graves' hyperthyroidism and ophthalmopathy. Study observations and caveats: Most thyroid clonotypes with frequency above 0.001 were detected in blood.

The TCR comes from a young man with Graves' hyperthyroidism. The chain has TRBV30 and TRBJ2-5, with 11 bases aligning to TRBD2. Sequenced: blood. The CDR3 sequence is CAWTGLAVQEIQYF. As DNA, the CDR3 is TGTGCCTGGACGGGACTAGCGGTACAAGAGATCCAGTACTTC.